One sample yielded the 10 T cell receptor beta chains listed below, sequenced in a study of shared clonotypes between healthy human individuals. Profiling relied on immunoSEQ multiplex PCR, and the TCRdb table lists in-frame clones only, not all of them. The sample records some 660,000 clones, 73% being singletons. Sequenced sample: memory CD4+ T cells sorted from blood. Described subset: CD45RA-negative fraction. Receptor source: a woman aged 30 to 39 in good health.

The chain couples TRBV5-1 to TRBJ2-1; either TRBD1 or TRBD2 may fit D (5 bases each). V lost 2 bases and J lost 8, with 17 bases in between. Germline-derived CDR1 and CDR2 are SGHRS and YFSETQ. The CDR3 is made up of 15 amino acids. The CDR3 spells CASSLARGRGDEQFF. CDR3 coding DNA: TGCGCCAGCAGCTTAGCGAGAGGCCGGGGCGATGAGCAGTTCTTC. The whole variable domain, remainder taken from reference TRBV5-1 and TRBJ2-1, is KAGVTQTPRYLIKTRGQQVTLSCSPISGHRSVSWYQQTPGQGLQFLFEYFSETQRNKGNFPGRFSGRQFSNSRSEMNVSTLELGDSALYLCASSLARGRGDEQFFGPGTRLTVL.

The V gene is TRBV28, the J gene TRBJ1-1, with D unresolved. Germline CDR1 and CDR2: MDHEN and SYDVKM. This CDR3 spans 12 amino acids. Trimming stripped 3 bases from V and 4 bases from J, with 6 bases between. The DNA of the CDR3 is TGTGCCAGCAGTTTCCAGTCCACTGAAGCTTTCTTT. Protein: CASSFQSTEAFF.

The genes are TRBV10-3 and TRBJ1-1; 8 positions agree with TRBD1. After removal of 10 bases from V and 5 bases from J, the junction contained 6 bases not matched to a gene. The germline CDR1 and CDR2 sequences are ENHRY and SYGVKD. This CDR3 is built from 12 residues. CDR3 amino acids: CASRQGSTEAFF. The CDR3 region has the DNA TGTGCCAGTCGACAGGGGAGTACTGAAGCTTTCTTT.

The chain is built from TRBV7-2 and TRBJ2-3; 10 bases are a match to TRBD2. V was clipped by 3 bases and J by 13 bases; unmatched bases: 7. CDR3 length equals 13 residues. CDR1 is SGHTA and CDR2 is FQGNSA in the germline V gene. The CDR3 region has the DNA TGTGCCAGCAGCTTGAATCTAGCGGGGGCGGAGTATTTT. It yields the protein CASSLNLAGAEYF.

This clone was seen only once. The J gene is TRBJ2-2, the V gene TRBV2, with 8 nucleotides matching TRBD2. The junction had 11 bases not matched to a gene; V was cut back by 7 bases and J by 4 bases. The germline V gene has CDR1 SNHLY and CDR2 FYNNEI. The CDR3 consists of 16 residues. CDR3 in DNA: TGTGCCAGCAACGTCAACGGGAGGGGCGGCACCGGGGAGCTGTTTTTT. Translating gives CASNVNGRGGTGELFF.

The chain links TRBV9 to TRBJ2-7, with D unclear. Deletions cut 4 bases from V and 5 bases from J, with 16 bases between. Looked up from germline, CDR1 is SGDLS and CDR2 is YYNGEE. The length of the CDR3 is 14 residues. CDR3 sequence: CASSPTTKPHEQYF. Written as DNA, the CDR3 is TGTGCCAGCAGCCCCACGACAAAACCCCACGAGCAGTACTTC.

The rearrangement uses TRBV5-1 and TRBJ2-3; D gene uncertain. Trimming shortened V by 0 bases and J by 4 bases, and 12 bases separated the two germline ends. Germline assignment: CDR1 SGHRS and CDR2 YFSETQ. CDR3 size: 15 residues. CDR3 region: CASSLVARFADTQYF. The DNA for the CDR3 is TGCGCCAGCAGCTTGGTGGCACGATTCGCAGATACGCAGTATTTT.

V and J are TRBV28 and TRBJ1-2; TRBD1 matches 12 bases. The germline V gene encodes CDR1 MDHEN and CDR2 SYDVKM. V was clipped by 5 bases and J by 8 bases; unmatched bases: 9. This CDR3 spans 15 amino acids. CDR3 protein: CASSRDRGLTGGYTF. As DNA, the CDR3 is TGTGCCAGCAGTCGGGACAGGGGGCTTACTGGGGGCTACACCTTC.

The rearrangement uses TRBV1 and TRBJ2-1; the D call of TRBD2 is as the table states it, not checked on the DNA. TRBV1 is given as a pseudogene. The CDR3 sequence is 13 residues long. CDR3 coding DNA: TGCACCAGCAGCCAAGCTAGGGGGGGGAAGCAGTTCTTC. Translating gives CTSSQARGGKQFF.

The chain uses TRBV2 and TRBJ2-2; D is uncertain. Trimming removed 3 bases from V and 4 bases from J, with 6 bases in between. Germline CDR1 SNHLY, CDR2 FYNNEI. The CDR3 has 13 residues. The CDR3 nucleotides read TGTGCCAGCAGTGATATTGGCACCGGGGAGCTGTTTTTT. Translated, it gives CASSDIGTGELFF.